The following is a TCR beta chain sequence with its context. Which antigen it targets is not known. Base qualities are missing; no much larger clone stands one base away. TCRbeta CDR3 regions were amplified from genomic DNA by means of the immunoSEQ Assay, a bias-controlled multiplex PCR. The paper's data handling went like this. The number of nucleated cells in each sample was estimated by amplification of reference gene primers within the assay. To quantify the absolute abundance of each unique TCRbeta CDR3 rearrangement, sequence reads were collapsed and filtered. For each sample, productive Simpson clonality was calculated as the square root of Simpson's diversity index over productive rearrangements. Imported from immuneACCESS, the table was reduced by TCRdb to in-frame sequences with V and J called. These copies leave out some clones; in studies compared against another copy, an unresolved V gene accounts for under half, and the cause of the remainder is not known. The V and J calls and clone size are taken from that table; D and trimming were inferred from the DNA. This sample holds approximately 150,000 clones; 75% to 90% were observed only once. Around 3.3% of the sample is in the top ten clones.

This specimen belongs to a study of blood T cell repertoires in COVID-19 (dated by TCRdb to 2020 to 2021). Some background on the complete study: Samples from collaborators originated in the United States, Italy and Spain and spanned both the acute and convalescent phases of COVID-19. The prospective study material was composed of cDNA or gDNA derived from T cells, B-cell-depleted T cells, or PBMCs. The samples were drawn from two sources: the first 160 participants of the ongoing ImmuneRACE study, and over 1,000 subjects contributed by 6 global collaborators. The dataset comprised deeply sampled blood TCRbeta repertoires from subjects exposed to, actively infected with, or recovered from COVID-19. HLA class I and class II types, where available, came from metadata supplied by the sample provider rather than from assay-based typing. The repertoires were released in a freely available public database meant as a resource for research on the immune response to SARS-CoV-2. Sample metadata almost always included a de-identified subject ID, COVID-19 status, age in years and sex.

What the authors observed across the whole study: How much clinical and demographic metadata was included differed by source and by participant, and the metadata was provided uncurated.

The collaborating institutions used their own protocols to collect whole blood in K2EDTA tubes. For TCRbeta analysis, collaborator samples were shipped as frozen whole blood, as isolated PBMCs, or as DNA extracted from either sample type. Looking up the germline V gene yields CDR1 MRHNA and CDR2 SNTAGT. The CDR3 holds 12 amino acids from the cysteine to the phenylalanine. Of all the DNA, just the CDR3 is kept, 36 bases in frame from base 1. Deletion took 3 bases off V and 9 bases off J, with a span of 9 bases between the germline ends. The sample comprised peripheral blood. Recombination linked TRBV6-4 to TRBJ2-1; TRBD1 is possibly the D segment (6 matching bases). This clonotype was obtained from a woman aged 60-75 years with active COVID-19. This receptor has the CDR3 CASSEQGGEQFF. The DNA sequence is TGTGCCAGCAGTGAACAGGGTGGTGAGCAGTTCTTC.